A single sample is the source of the 11 T cell receptor beta chains below, sequenced in a study of blood T cell repertoires in COVID-19. The assay was immunoSEQ multiplex PCR, and TCRdb's table has in-frame clones only and misses some. This table holds around 54,000 clones, about 78% found once. Sequenced sample: PBMCs or T cells enriched from blood (not recorded which). The receptors here all came from a woman aged 50 to 60 with acute COVID-19.

The chain uses TRBV18 and TRBJ1-5, with 7 bases aligning to TRBD1. The V gene end was trimmed by 4 bases and the J gene end by 2 bases; junction bases not matched to a gene: 5. CDR3 length: 15 residues. From germline, CDR1 is KGHSH and CDR2 LQKENI. Here the CDR3 reads CASSQTGTGNQPQHF. The CDR3 DNA reads TGTGCCAGCTCACAAACCGGGACAGGCAATCAGCCCCAGCATTTT.

This clone has only one observation. The chain combines TRBV2 with TRBJ1-5, with TRBD1 matching over 7 bases. The CDR3 has 15 amino acids. Germline trimming cut 5 bases from V and 4 bases from J; bases unmatched to any gene: 8. Looked up from germline, CDR1 is SNHLY and CDR2 is FYNNEI. The DNA of the CDR3 is TGTGCCAGCAGTAGAGACAGGGTAGCAAATCAGCCCCAGCATTTT. Protein product: CASSRDRVANQPQHF. Using reference TRBV2 and TRBJ1-5 for the parts outside the CDR3, the full variable domain is EPEVTQTPSHQVTQMGQEVILRCVPISNHLYFYWYRQILGQKVEFLVSFYNNEISEKSEIFDDQFSVERPDGSNFTLKIRSTKLEDSAMYFCASSRDRVANQPQHFGDGTRLSIL.

The chain has TRBV24-1 and TRBJ2-5; D is perhaps TRBD1 (6 bases). Germline V gene sequence: CDR1 KGHDR, CDR2 SFDVKD. Trimming stripped 3 bases from V and 5 bases from J, with 15 bases between. The CDR3 spans 15 residues. The CDR3 is CATSDAGQGLETQYF. The CDR3 nucleotides are TGTGCCACCAGTGATGCGGGTCAGGGGTTGGAGACCCAGTACTTC.

The rearrangement joins TRBV6-6 to TRBJ1-6, with D possibly TRBD1 on 6 matching bases. The V gene lost 6 bases and the J gene lost 9 bases, with 9 bases spanning the gap. Germline V lookup: CDR1 MNHNY, CDR2 SVGAGI (reference sequence). The CDR3 length is 12 residues. The CDR3, as DNA: TGTGCCAGCAGACAGGGAAGTTCACCCCTCCACTTT. It yields the protein CASRQGSSPLHF.

This chain links TRBV14 with TRBJ1-1; D ambiguous. The CDR3 is made up of 13 amino acids. Deletions cut 1 base from V and 6 bases from J, with 9 bases between. The germline V gene encodes CDR1 SGHDN and CDR2 FVKESK. The CDR3 region is CASSQVPSSEAFF. Here the CDR3 DNA reads TGTGCCAGCAGCCAAGTTCCGTCGTCTGAAGCTTTCTTT.

The chain links TRBV27 to TRBJ1-1; 9 bases fit TRBD1. J gave up 4 bases and V 6 bases, and 12 bases lay outside the gene matches. The CDR3 is 16 residues long. The germline V gene encodes CDR1 MNHEY and CDR2 SMNVEV (reference sequence). In nucleotides, the CDR3 is TGTGCCAGCAGACCTCTGACCGGGACAGGGATCACTGAAGCTTTCTTT. This translates into CASRPLTGTGITEAFF.

The V gene is TRBV7-9, the J gene TRBJ2-1; the D gene is possibly TRBD1 (6 bases). V lost 4 bases, J lost 10 bases, and 11 bases lay in between. The CDR3 has 12 amino acids. Germline V lookup: CDR1 SEHNR, CDR2 FQNEAQ (reference sequence). Here the CDR3 reads CASSSIGQEQFF. The CDR3 DNA is TGTGCCAGCAGCTCTATCGGACAGGAGCAGTTCTTC.

This clone was recorded a few times. The rearrangement uses TRBV7-6 and TRBJ1-6; possible D gene TRBD1, 5 bases. Trimming pared 6 bases from V and 5 bases from J, leaving 14 bases between. Germline V gives CDR1 SGHVS, CDR2 FNYEAQ. This CDR3 has 15 residues. CDR3 sequence (DNA): TGTGCCAGCAGTGCCGGGGCGGGGAATAATTCACCCCTCCACTTT. Translated, it gives CASSAGAGNNSPLHF.

The chain recombines TRBV12-3 or TRBV12-4 with TRBJ1-2; D is ambiguous. V shed 3 bases and J shed 2 bases, with 7 bases lying between them. CDR3 length equals 13 residues. CDR3 amino acids: CASSLLENYGYTF. CDR3 sequence (DNA): TGTGCCAGCAGTTTGCTGGAGAACTATGGCTACACCTTC.

V is TRBV11-1 and J is TRBJ2-1; D is possibly TRBD1 (6 bases). Germline CDR1 SGHAT, CDR2 FQDESV (reference sequence). The CDR3 is 16 amino acids. V was trimmed by 5 bases and J by 8 bases, leaving 22 bases between them. CDR3 in DNA: TGTGCCAGCAGCCCTTCGGTTACCACAGGGAACGATGAGCAGTTCTTC. Amino acid sequence: CASSPSVTTGNDEQFF.

The genes are TRBV7-2 and TRBJ2-7; D is possibly TRBD1 (6 bases). Deletions cut 5 bases from V and 1 base from J, with 12 bases between. The CDR3 has 14 residues. The germline V gene has CDR1 SGHTA and CDR2 FQGNSA. The CDR3 DNA reads TGTGCCAGCAGCCACTACAGGGAATCCTACGAGCAGTACTTC. This encodes CASSHYRESYEQYF.